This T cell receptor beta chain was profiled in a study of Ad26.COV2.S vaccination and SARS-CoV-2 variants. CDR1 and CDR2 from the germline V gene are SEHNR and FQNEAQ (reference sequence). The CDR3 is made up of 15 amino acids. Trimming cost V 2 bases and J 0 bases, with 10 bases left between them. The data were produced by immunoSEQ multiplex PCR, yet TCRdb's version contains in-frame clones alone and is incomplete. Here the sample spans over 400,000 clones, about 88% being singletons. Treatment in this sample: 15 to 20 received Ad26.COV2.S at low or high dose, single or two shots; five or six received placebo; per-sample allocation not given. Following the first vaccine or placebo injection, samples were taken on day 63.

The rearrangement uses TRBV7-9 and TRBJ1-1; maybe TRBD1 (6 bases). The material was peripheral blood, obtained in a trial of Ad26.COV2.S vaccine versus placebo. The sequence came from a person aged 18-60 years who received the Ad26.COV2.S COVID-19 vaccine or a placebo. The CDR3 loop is CASSLKGGMNTEAFF. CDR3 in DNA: TGTGCCAGCAGCTTAAAGGGGGGGATGAACACTGAAGCTTTCTTT.